The 21 T cell receptor beta chains listed next were all sequenced from one sample in a study of glioma-infiltrating T cells after dendritic cell vaccination. TCRdb's copy holds only in-frame clones and misses some; the assay was immunoSEQ multiplex PCR. The sample yields under 100,000 clones, roughly 89% seen once. This sample comprised blood, obtained before dendritic cell vaccination. These TCRs come from a human donor with glioblastoma.

The CDR3 DNA reads as TGTGCCACCAGCGAATACAGGAGCTCCTACAATGAGCAGTTCTTC. It translates to CATSEYRSSYNEQFF. The J gene is TRBJ2-1, the V gene TRBV15; D possibly corresponds to TRBD1 (5 bases). V lost 5 bases and J 0 bases, leaving 11 bases between the germline ends. The CDR3 has 15 residues. Germline V CDR1 and CDR2: LNHNV, YYDKDF (reference sequence).

The V and J genes are TRBV30 and TRBJ2-5; D call uncertain. The CDR3 runs to 14 residues. Per germline, CDR1 GTSNPN and CDR2 SVGIG (reference sequence). V dropped 0 bases and J dropped 1 base, with 9 bases sitting between them. The CDR3 loop is CAWSVRLFQETQYF. The DNA for the CDR3 is TGTGCCTGGAGTGTGCGACTCTTCCAAGAGACCCAGTACTTC. Filled out from reference TRBV30 and TRBJ2-5, the complete variable domain reads SQTIHQWPATLVQPVGSPLSLECTVEGTSNPNLYWYRQAAGRGLQLLFYSVGIGQISSEVPQNLSASRPQDRQFILSSKKLLLSDSGFYLCAWSVRLFQETQYFGPGTRLLVL.

This chain uses TRBV18 with TRBJ1-2; tentatively, D is TRBD1 (5 bases). CDR3 length: 15 residues. The germline CDR1 and CDR2 sequences are KGHSH and LQKENI. V lost 1 base to trimming and J lost 4 bases, with 13 bases between them. The CDR3 DNA is TGTGCCAGCTCACCACTCCTCGGACAAGTCTATGGCTACACCTTC. It codes for CASSPLLGQVYGYTF.

The chain joins TRBV6-6 to TRBJ1-2; 7 positions agree with TRBD1. CDR1 MNHNY and CDR2 SVGAGI come from the germline V gene (reference sequence). CDR3 length: 15 amino acids. Losses at the gene ends were 2 bases for V and 8 bases for J; bases not matched to a gene: 11. The DNA of the CDR3 is TGTGCCAGCAGTTACGTTTCAACAGGGGCGGGCGGCTACACCTTC. Translating it yields CASSYVSTGAGGYTF.

The chain links TRBV18 to TRBJ1-1; 8 positions agree with TRBD1. V trimming: 6 bases; J trimming: 10 bases; junction bases outside the gene matches: 10. This CDR3 comprises 13 residues. CDR1 is KGHSH and CDR2 is LQKENI in the germline V gene. The CDR3 sequence is CASSPGQGPGAFF. The CDR3 nucleotides read TGTGCCAGCTCCCCTGGACAGGGACCGGGAGCTTTCTTT.

This clone was recorded once. The chain carries TRBV11-2 and TRBJ2-2; 8 bases are shared with TRBD2. Looked up from germline, CDR1 is SGHAT and CDR2 is FQNNGV. V gave up 0 bases and J gave up 3 bases; unmatched junction bases: 9. The CDR3 length is 18 residues. The CDR3 nucleotides read TGTGCCAGCAGCTTAGATAAAGTCCAGCGGGGGTACACCGGGGAGCTGTTTTTT. This translates into CASSLDKVQRGYTGELFF.

The chain joins TRBV29-1 to TRBJ1-1; 8 bases map to TRBD1. The ends lost 4 bases at V and 10 bases at J; junction bases unmatched: 8. The CDR3 contains 12 residues. Germline assignment: CDR1 SQVTM and CDR2 ANQGSEA. As DNA, the CDR3 is TGCAGCGTTGCGACAGGGGCAGCGGGAGCTTTCTTT. The encoded protein is CSVATGAAGAFF.

The rearrangement uses TRBV7-3 and TRBJ2-5; the match to TRBD2 covers 7 bases. Trimming removed 4 bases from V and 2 bases from J; junction bases left unmatched: 10. The CDR3 extends over 16 amino acids. The germline V gene encodes CDR1 SGHTA and CDR2 FQGTGA. The CDR3 reads CASSSSGGTLQETQYF. The CDR3, as DNA: TGTGCCAGCAGCTCGTCCGGGGGGACTTTGCAAGAGACCCAGTACTTC.

This chain joins TRBV5-8 and TRBJ2-1; 9 nucleotides line up with TRBD2. The V gene end was trimmed by 6 bases and the J gene end by 7 bases; junction bases not matched to a gene: 8. This CDR3 spans 14 amino acids. In germline, CDR1 is SGHTS, CDR2 YDEGEE. CDR3 sequence reads: CASIPTSGYNEQFF. CDR3 nucleotides: TGTGCCAGCATCCCGACTAGCGGTTATAATGAGCAGTTCTTC.

This chain joins TRBV6-5 and TRBJ2-2, with 7 positions matching TRBD1. The V and J ends lost 6 bases and 5 bases, in that order; junction bases with no gene match: 6. CDR3 length: 14 amino acids. The germline CDR1 and CDR2 sequences are MNHEY and SVGAGI. The chain's CDR3 is CASSTGTDTGELFF. The CDR3 DNA reads TGTGCCAGCAGCACCGGGACAGATACCGGGGAGCTGTTTTTT.

The chain joins TRBV6-1 to TRBJ2-7, with TRBD1 matching 10 bases. The CDR3 totals 15 residues. Trimming took 6 bases from V and 1 from J; bases not matched to a gene: 6. From germline, CDR1 is MNHNS and CDR2 SASEGT. DNA for the CDR3: TGTGCCAGCAGCTATCGGACAGGGGGATCCTACGAGCAGTACTTC. It codes for CASSYRTGGSYEQYF.

J is TRBJ1-1 and V is TRBV5-6, with TRBD1 matching 8 bases. This CDR3 contains 14 residues. J was trimmed by 1 base and V by 4 bases; bases with no gene match: 3. Germline V gives CDR1 SGHDT, CDR2 YYEEEE. In DNA form, the CDR3 reads TGTGCCAGCAGCGCTGACAGGGGGAACACTGAAGCTTTCTTT. The encoded protein is CASSADRGNTEAFF.

The CDR3 reads CASSLSSGGAGTGELFF. In DNA, the CDR3 is TGTGCCAGCAGCTTATCTAGCGGGGGGGCGGGCACCGGGGAGCTGTTTTTT. V and J are TRBV7-3 and TRBJ2-2; TRBD2 aligns across 12 bases. V was clipped by 2 bases and J by 4 bases; unmatched bases: 5. CDR3 length equals 17 residues. Germline lookup yields CDR1 SGHTA and CDR2 FQGTGA. Full variable domain (missing parts from reference TRBV7-3 and TRBJ2-2): GAGVSQTPSNKVTEKGKYVELRCDPISGHTALYWYRQSLGQGPEFLIYFQGTGAADDSGLPNDRFFAVRPEGSVSTLKIQRTERGDSAVYLCASSLSSGGAGTGELFFGEGSRLTVL.

This clone is a singleton in its sample. In DNA form, the CDR3 reads TGTGCCAGCAGCTCGGGACTAGCGGGCACCGGGGAGCTGTTTTTT. Amino acids: CASSSGLAGTGELFF. The V call is TRBV2, the J call TRBJ2-2, with 12 bases lining up with TRBD2. The ends lost 6 bases at V and 4 bases at J; junction bases unmatched: 3. The CDR3 consists of 15 residues. The germline V gene encodes CDR1 SNHLY and CDR2 FYNNEI. Full variable domain (rest looked up from reference TRBV2 and TRBJ2-2): EPEVTQTPSHQVTQMGQEVILRCVPISNHLYFYWYRQILGQKVEFLVSFYNNEISEKSEIFDDQFSVERPDGSNFTLKIRSTKLEDSAMYFCASSSGLAGTGELFFGEGSRLTVL.

A note on this clone: The same CDR3 arises from other DNA sequences in this sample as well. CDR3 DNA sequence: TGTGCCAGCAGCTTAGGCCCTAGCGGGGGCTCCTACGAGCAGTACTTC. The encoded protein is CASSLGPSGGSYEQYF. The chain recombines TRBV11-2 with TRBJ2-7, with 10 bases matching TRBD2. This CDR3 region has 16 residues. Trimming at V came to 1 base and at J to 0 bases, leaving 3 bases not matched to a gene. From germline, CDR1 is SGHAT and CDR2 FQNNGV. Together with reference TRBV11-2 and TRBJ2-7, the CDR3 gives the full variable domain: EAGVAQSPRYKIIEKRQSVAFWCNPISGHATLYWYQQILGQGPKLLIQFQNNGVVDDSQLPKDRFSAERLKGVDSTLKIQPAKLEDSAVYLCASSLGPSGGSYEQYFGPGTRLTVT.

The chain uses TRBV2 and TRBJ2-7, with 13 bases aligning to TRBD2. Unmatched junction bases numbered 7, after V lost 8 bases and J lost 6 bases. In germline, CDR1 is SNHLY, CDR2 FYNNEI. The CDR3 contains 14 residues. The DNA for the CDR3 is TGTGCCAGCCTAAGGGGACTAGCGGGGCCCGAGCAGTACTTC. It encodes CASLRGLAGPEQYF.

The chain uses TRBV18 and TRBJ2-5, with unresolved D. Germline V lookup: CDR1 KGHSH, CDR2 LQKENI. The CDR3 runs 11 residues. V lost 6 bases and J lost 0, with 2 bases in between. For the CDR3, the DNA is TGTGCCAGCTCCTACCAAGAGACCCAGTACTTC. Translated: CASSYQETQYF.

The V and J genes are TRBV9 and TRBJ2-7; 9 bases fit TRBD2. The CDR3 has 15 residues. CDR1 SGDLS and CDR2 YYNGEE come from the germline V gene. V gave up 0 bases and J gave up 4 bases; unmatched junction bases: 5. CDR3 sequence reads: CASSVGNSGRYEQYF. The CDR3 nucleotides read TGTGCCAGCAGCGTAGGTAATAGCGGGAGATACGAGCAGTACTTC. Together with reference TRBV9 and TRBJ2-7, the CDR3 gives the full variable domain: DSGVTQTPKHLITATGQRVTLRCSPRSGDLSVYWYQQSLDQGLQFLIQYYNGEERAKGNILERFSAQQFPDLHSELNLSSLELGDSALYFCASSVGNSGRYEQYFGPGTRLTVT.

The chain recombines TRBV14 with TRBJ1-2; D call uncertain. CDR1 and CDR2 from the germline V gene are SGHDN and FVKESK. CDR3 length: 13 residues. Deletions cut 4 bases from V and 5 bases from J, with 11 bases between. CDR3 nucleotide sequence: TGTGCCAGCAGCCCTAGCCTCCGGTATGGCTACACCTTC. It yields the protein CASSPSLRYGYTF.

CDR3 DNA: TGCGCCAGCAGCTTAGGTGCGGAAGCTAACTATGGCTACACCTTC. Its protein is CASSLGAEANYGYTF. The rearrangement links TRBV5-1 to TRBJ1-2; no firm D call. CDR1 and CDR2 from the germline V gene are SGHRS and YFSETQ. The CDR3 extends over 15 amino acids. V lost 2 bases to trimming and J lost 0 bases, with 11 bases between them.

The rearrangement links TRBV2 to TRBJ2-1, with D uncertain. Germline V CDR1 and CDR2: SNHLY, FYNNEI. Trimming left V 2 bases short and J 4 bases short, with 12 bases between. This CDR3 is 15 amino acids long. DNA of the CDR3: TGTGCCAGCAGTGAAAGTGTAGAACCTTACAATGAGCAGTTCTTC. This gives the protein CASSESVEPYNEQFF.